A single sample is the source of the 21 T cell receptor beta chains below, sequenced in a study of T cell responses to AZD1222 COVID-19 vaccine. Produced via immunoSEQ multiplex PCR; TCRdb's table is partial and in-frame only. The sample yields around 130,000 clones, 87% seen once. The sequencing used peripheral blood, collected on day 0 of AZD1222 vaccination. The receptors were sampled from an adult in good health.

The chain couples TRBV7-2 to TRBJ1-3, with 7 bases aligning to TRBD1. V was pared by 5 bases and J by 4 bases, with 14 bases of the junction left unmatched. This CDR3 contains 17 residues. CDR1 and CDR2 from the germline V gene are SGHTA and FQGNSA. In DNA form, the CDR3 reads TGTGCCAGCAGCCCGAGACAGGGACTTCCCCCCGGAAACACCATATATTTT. It is translated as CASSPRQGLPPGNTIYF. The whole variable domain, remainder taken from reference TRBV7-2 and TRBJ1-3, is GAGVSQSPSNKVTEKGKDVELRCDPISGHTALYWYRQSLGQGLEFLIYFQGNSAPDKSGLPSDRFSAERTGGSVSTLTIQRTQQEDSAVYLCASSPRQGLPPGNTIYFGEGSWLTVV.

The chain links TRBV9 to TRBJ1-3; D is unclear. Trimming pared 0 bases from V and 0 bases from J, leaving 7 bases between. CDR1 and CDR2 (germline): SGDLS, YYNGEE. This CDR3 contains 15 residues. The chain's CDR3 is CASSVDTVSGNTIYF. The CDR3 nucleotides are TGTGCCAGCAGCGTAGATACCGTCTCTGGAAACACCATATATTTT. The full variable domain, in which reference TRBV9 and TRBJ1-3 provide the parts outside the CDR3, is DSGVTQTPKHLITATGQRVTLRCSPRSGDLSVYWYQQSLDQGLQFLIQYYNGEERAKGNILERFSAQQFPDLHSELNLSSLELGDSALYFCASSVDTVSGNTIYFGEGSWLTVV.

This clone appeared a few times. This rearrangement joins TRBV19 to TRBJ1-6; TRBD1 aligns across 9 bases. Unmatched junction bases numbered 8, after V lost 4 bases and J lost 10 bases. Germline V gives CDR1 LNHDA, CDR2 SQIVND (reference sequence). This CDR3 is built from 15 residues. This CDR3 is CASSSSGQGISPLHF. CDR3 sequence (DNA): TGTGCCAGTAGTAGCTCTGGACAGGGGATCTCACCCCTCCACTTT.

The chain's CDR3 is CASSPREAGGNEQFF. The CDR3 nucleotides read TGTGCCAGCAGCCCCAGAGAGGCGGGGGGCAATGAGCAGTTCTTC. The chain joins TRBV11-3 to TRBJ2-1; 8 positions match TRBD2. J lost 6 bases, V lost 5 bases, and 9 bases had no gene match. Per germline, CDR1 SGHNT and CDR2 YENEEA. This CDR3 contains 15 residues.

V and J are TRBV4-1 and TRBJ1-2; D ambiguous. CDR1 is MGHRA, CDR2 YSYEKL, per germline. Trimming removed 0 bases from V and 8 bases from J, with 22 bases in between. The CDR3 contains 17 residues. The CDR3, as DNA: TGCGCCAGCAGCCAAGATCAATTTGTAGGACGGGGAGACGGCTACACCTTC. It translates to CASSQDQFVGRGDGYTF.

The chain employs TRBV6-5 and TRBJ2-7, with D perhaps matching TRBD2 (6 bases). Germline V gene sequence: CDR1 MNHEY, CDR2 SVGAGI. This CDR3 spans 15 amino acids. Trimming took off 7 bases at V and 3 bases at J, with 19 bases between the two ends. DNA for the CDR3: TGTGCCAGCACCGACCGGGGGTCGTACGTCTACGAGCAGTACTTC. It yields the protein CASTDRGSYVYEQYF.

The chain joins TRBV5-1 to TRBJ1-2, with a tentative D call TRBD1 (5 bases). Germline V gene lookup returns CDR1 SGHRS and CDR2 YFSETQ. The CDR3 extends over 15 amino acids. Deletions cut 1 base from V and 0 bases from J, with 10 bases between. The CDR3 sequence: CASSLFQGANYGYTF. CDR3 DNA sequence: TGCGCCAGCAGCTTGTTCCAGGGTGCTAACTATGGCTACACCTTC.

The rearrangement links TRBV11-2 to TRBJ1-2; D is ambiguous. V was pared by 1 base and J by 7 bases, with 13 bases between. The length of the CDR3 is 14 residues. Germline CDR1 and CDR2: SGHAT and FQNNGV. The CDR3 here is CASSLGARDGGYTF. In DNA, the CDR3 is TGTGCCAGCAGCTTAGGTGCGAGGGATGGTGGCTACACCTTC.

The gene calls are TRBV11-1 and TRBJ2-4; D gene unclear. Germline loops: CDR1 SGHAT, CDR2 FQDESV (reference sequence). V lost 6 bases and J lost 0, with 12 bases in between. This CDR3 contains 15 residues. CDR3 DNA: TGTGCCAGCAGAGGACCAGGTCTAGCCAAAAACATTCAGTACTTC. Its translation: CASRGPGLAKNIQYF.

This chain uses TRBV30 with TRBJ1-1; TRBD1 matches at 7 bases. The CDR3 length is 11 residues. The V and J ends lost 1 base and 7 bases, in that order; junction bases with no gene match: 0. The germline gives CDR1 GTSNPN, CDR2 SVGIG (reference sequence). Here the CDR3 DNA reads TGTGCCTGGAGTGGGGACAGTGAAGCTTTCTTT. Translating it yields CAWSGDSEAFF.

The chain is built from TRBV30 and TRBJ1-5; 7 bases line up with TRBD1. Trimming at V came to 3 bases and at J to 7 bases, leaving 9 bases not matched to a gene. This CDR3 is 14 amino acids long. Germline V lookup: CDR1 GTSNPN, CDR2 SVGIG (reference sequence). The CDR3 region has the DNA TGTGCCTGGAGCAATAGGGGGCTGGGGCAGCCCCAGCATTTT. Its translation is CAWSNRGLGQPQHF.

The chain links TRBV30 to TRBJ2-1; maybe TRBD2 (6 bases). V was shortened by 3 bases and J by 1 base, with 25 bases between the two germline ends. The germline gives CDR1 GTSNPN, CDR2 SVGIG (reference sequence). There are 19 residues in the CDR3. The CDR3 sequence is CAWRDLRKAGSVSYNEQFF. DNA for the CDR3: TGTGCCTGGAGGGACCTCAGAAAGGCGGGATCTGTTTCCTACAATGAGCAGTTCTTC.

This sequence joins TRBV7-9 and TRBJ2-2; D ambiguous. Looked up from germline, CDR1 is SEHNR and CDR2 is FQNEAQ (reference sequence). V shed 0 bases and J shed 4 bases, with 6 bases lying between them. This CDR3 region has 14 residues. The CDR3 reads CASSLAGPTGELFF. CDR3 nucleotide sequence: TGTGCCAGCAGCTTAGCAGGACCCACCGGGGAGCTGTTTTTT.

This clone appeared once. The junction departs from germline at one end; a sequencing error may be responsible. This chain links TRBV12-3 or TRBV12-4 with TRBJ2-2; D unclear. This CDR3 is 12 amino acids long. In nucleotides, the CDR3 is TGTGCCAGCCTTTCGAACCCCGGGGAGCTGTTTTTT. Translating it yields CASLSNPGELFF.

The chain combines TRBV20-1 with TRBJ1-2, with D maybe TRBD1 (6 bases). Germline V lookup: CDR1 DFQATT, CDR2 SNEGSKA (reference sequence). Deletions cut 4 bases from V and 3 bases from J, with 6 bases between. This CDR3 contains 11 residues. CDR3: CSATGDYGYTF. For the CDR3, the DNA is TGCAGTGCTACAGGGGACTATGGCTACACCTTC.

This sequence joins TRBV6-5 and TRBJ1-5, with 8 bases matching TRBD1. The J segment lost 0 bases and the V segment lost 7 bases, leaving 5 bases of the junction unmatched. This CDR3 is built from 15 residues. Germline lookup yields CDR1 MNHEY and CDR2 SVGAGI. Here the CDR3 DNA reads TGTGCCAGCACCCGGACAGGGTTTAGCAATCAGCCCCAGCATTTT. This translates into CASTRTGFSNQPQHF.

The rearrangement links TRBV5-1 to TRBJ2-2; 10 nucleotides match TRBD1. Germline-derived CDR1 and CDR2 are SGHRS and YFSETQ. The CDR3 is made up of 17 amino acids. Trimming removed 4 bases from V and 4 bases from J; junction bases left unmatched: 10. The CDR3 is CASSLRRQGAGTGELFF. Here the CDR3 DNA reads TGCGCCAGCAGCCTTAGACGACAGGGGGCGGGCACCGGGGAGCTGTTTTTT. Together with reference TRBV5-1 and TRBJ2-2, the CDR3 gives the full variable domain: KAGVTQTPRYLIKTRGQQVTLSCSPISGHRSVSWYQQTPGQGLQFLFEYFSETQRNKGNFPGRFSGRQFSNSRSEMNVSTLELGDSALYLCASSLRRQGAGTGELFFGEGSRLTVL.

This chain joins TRBV3-1 (or the pseudogene TRBV3-2) and TRBJ2-7; 8 nucleotides match TRBD2. This CDR3 comprises 15 residues. Unmatched junction bases numbered 8, after V lost 1 base and J lost 6 bases. CDR1 LGHDT and CDR2 YNNKEL come from the germline V gene (reference sequence). The CDR3, as DNA: TGTGCCAGCAGCCAAGGAGGGCGGGGGGTGAGCGAGCAGTACTTC. Amino acids: CASSQGGRGVSEQYF.

The V and J genes are TRBV28 and TRBJ2-2; 8 positions match TRBD2. Germline loops: CDR1 MDHEN, CDR2 SYDVKM. The CDR3 has 14 amino acids. V lost 7 bases to trimming and J lost 4 bases; unmatched junction nucleotides: 5. The CDR3, as DNA: TGTGCCAGCAACCCGGGGGGGGTCACCGGGGAGCTGTTTTTT. Amino acid sequence: CASNPGGVTGELFF. Together with reference TRBV28 and TRBJ2-2, the CDR3 gives the full variable domain: DVKVTQSSRYLVKRTGEKVFLECVQDMDHENMFWYRQDPGLGLRLIYFSYDVKMKEKGDIPEGYSVSREKKERFSLILESASTNQTSMYLCASNPGGVTGELFFGEGSRLTVL.

The CDR3 DNA reads TGTGCCAGCAGCGGAGCCACAGGGAACACTGAAGCTTTCTTT. This codes for CASSGATGNTEAFF. The chain employs TRBV7-3 and TRBJ1-1, with D tentatively TRBD1 (5 bases). V was trimmed by 5 bases and J by 1 base, leaving 11 bases between them. The germline V gene has CDR1 SGHTA and CDR2 FQGTGA. The CDR3 contains 14 residues.

V is TRBV18 and J is TRBJ2-2; TRBD1 might be the D (6 bases). This CDR3 spans 14 amino acids. Germline V gene lookup returns CDR1 KGHSH and CDR2 LQKENI. The germline V and J ends were trimmed by 4 bases and 3 bases, with 9 bases remaining between them. The CDR3 sequence: CASSLQGYTGELFF. The CDR3 DNA reads as TGTGCCAGCTCACTACAGGGTTACACCGGGGAGCTGTTTTTT.